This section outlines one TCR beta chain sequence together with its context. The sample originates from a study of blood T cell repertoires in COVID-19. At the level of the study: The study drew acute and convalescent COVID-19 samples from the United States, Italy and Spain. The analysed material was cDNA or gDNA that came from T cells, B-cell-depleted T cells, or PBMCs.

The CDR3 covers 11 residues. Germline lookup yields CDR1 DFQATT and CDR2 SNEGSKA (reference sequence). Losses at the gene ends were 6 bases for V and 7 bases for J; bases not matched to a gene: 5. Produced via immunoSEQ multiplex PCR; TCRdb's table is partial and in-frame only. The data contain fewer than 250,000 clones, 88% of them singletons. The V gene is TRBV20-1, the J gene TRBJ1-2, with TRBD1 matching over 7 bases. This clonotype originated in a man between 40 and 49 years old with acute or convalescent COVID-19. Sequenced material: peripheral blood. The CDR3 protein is CSAGPGGGYTF. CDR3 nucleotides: TGCAGTGCGGGTCCAGGGGGTGGCTACACCTTC.